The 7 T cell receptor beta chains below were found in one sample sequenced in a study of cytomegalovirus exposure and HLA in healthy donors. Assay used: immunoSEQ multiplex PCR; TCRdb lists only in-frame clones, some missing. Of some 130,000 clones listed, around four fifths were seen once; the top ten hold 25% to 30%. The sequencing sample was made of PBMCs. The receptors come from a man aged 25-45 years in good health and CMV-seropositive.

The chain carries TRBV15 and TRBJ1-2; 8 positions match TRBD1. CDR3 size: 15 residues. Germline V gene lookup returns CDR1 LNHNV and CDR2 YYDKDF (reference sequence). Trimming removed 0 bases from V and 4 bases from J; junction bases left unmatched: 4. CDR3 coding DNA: TGTGCCACCAGCAGAGACCGAGGACAGGGCTATGGCTACACCTTC. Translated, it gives CATSRDRGQGYGYTF.

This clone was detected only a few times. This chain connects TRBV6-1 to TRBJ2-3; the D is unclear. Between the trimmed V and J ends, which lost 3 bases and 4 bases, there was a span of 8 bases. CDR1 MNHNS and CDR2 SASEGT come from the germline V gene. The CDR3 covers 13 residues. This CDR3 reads CASSEFQADTQYF. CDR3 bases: TGTGCCAGCAGTGAGTTTCAGGCAGATACGCAGTATTTT.

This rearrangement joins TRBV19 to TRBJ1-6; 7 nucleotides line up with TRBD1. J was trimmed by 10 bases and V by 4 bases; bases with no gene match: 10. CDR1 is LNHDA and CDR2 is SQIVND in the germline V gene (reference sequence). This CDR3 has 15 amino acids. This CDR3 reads CASSTLRGDSSPLHF. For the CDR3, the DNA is TGTGCCAGTAGTACCCTGAGGGGGGACAGCTCACCCCTCCACTTT. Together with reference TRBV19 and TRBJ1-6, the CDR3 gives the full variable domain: DGGITQSPKYLFRKEGQNVTLSCEQNLNHDAMYWYRQDPGQGLRLIYYSQIVNDFQKGDIAEGYSVSREKKESFPLTVTSAQKNPTAFYLCASSTLRGDSSPLHFGNGTRLTVT.

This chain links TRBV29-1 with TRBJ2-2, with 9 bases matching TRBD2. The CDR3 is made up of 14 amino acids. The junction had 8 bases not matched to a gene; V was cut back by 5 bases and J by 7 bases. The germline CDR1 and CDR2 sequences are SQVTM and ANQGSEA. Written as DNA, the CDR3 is TGCAGCGTTAGATCCGGGACTAGCATCGGGGAGCTGTTTTTT. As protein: CSVRSGTSIGELFF.

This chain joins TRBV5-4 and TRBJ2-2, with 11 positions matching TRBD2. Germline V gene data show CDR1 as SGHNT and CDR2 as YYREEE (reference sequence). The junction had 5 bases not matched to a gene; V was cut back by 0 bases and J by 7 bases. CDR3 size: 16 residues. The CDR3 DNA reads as TGTGCCAGCAGCTTGGGACTAGCGGGACGGGGCGGGGAGCTGTTTTTT. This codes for CASSLGLAGRGGELFF.

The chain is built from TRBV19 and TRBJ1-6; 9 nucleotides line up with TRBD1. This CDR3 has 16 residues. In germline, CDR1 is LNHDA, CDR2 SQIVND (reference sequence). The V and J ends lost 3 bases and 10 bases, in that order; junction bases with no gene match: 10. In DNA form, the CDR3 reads TGTGCCAGTAGTATGGGTGCCGGGACAGGGAACTCACCCCTCCACTTT. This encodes CASSMGAGTGNSPLHF. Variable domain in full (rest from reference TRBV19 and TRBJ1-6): DGGITQSPKYLFRKEGQNVTLSCEQNLNHDAMYWYRQDPGQGLRLIYYSQIVNDFQKGDIAEGYSVSREKKESFPLTVTSAQKNPTAFYLCASSMGAGTGNSPLHFGNGTRLTVT.

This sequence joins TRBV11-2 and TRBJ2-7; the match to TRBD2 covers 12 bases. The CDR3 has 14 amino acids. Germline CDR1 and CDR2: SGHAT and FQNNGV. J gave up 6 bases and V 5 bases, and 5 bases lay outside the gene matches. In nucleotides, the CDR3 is TGTGCCAGCAGCACCCGGACTAGCGGGGCCGAGCAGTACTTC. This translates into CASSTRTSGAEQYF.